Presented here are 19 T cell receptor beta chains from one specimen sequenced in a study of T cell responses to AZD1222 COVID-19 vaccine. Some clones are missing from TCRdb's copy, which holds only in-frame ones; the method was immunoSEQ multiplex PCR. The sample carries about 140,000 clones, 92% recorded once. The sequencing here drew on peripheral blood, taken on day 0 of AZD1222 vaccination. Receptors were obtained from an adult in good health.

This clone appeared a few times. The chain uses TRBV7-9 and TRBJ2-7; no reliable D call. V was clipped by 0 bases and J by 0 bases, with 6 bases between them. The germline V gene has CDR1 SEHNR and CDR2 FQNEAQ (reference sequence). The CDR3 loop spans 14 amino acids. CDR3 bases: TGTGCCAGCAGCTTAGCGGCGGCCTCCTACGAGCAGTACTTC. The encoded protein is CASSLAAASYEQYF.

The chain has TRBV28 and TRBJ1-1, with D possibly TRBD1 on 6 matching bases. The CDR3 spans 14 residues. The germline gives CDR1 MDHEN, CDR2 SYDVKM. Trimming stripped 8 bases from V and 4 bases from J, with 17 bases between. In DNA form, the CDR3 reads TGTGCCAGCGAAGAGACAGGCAAGGGCACTGAAGCTTTCTTT. Its translation is CASEETGKGTEAFF.

The chain's CDR3 is CASSLGRQGKNIQYF. As DNA, the CDR3 is TGTGCCAGCAGCTTAGGGAGGCAGGGCAAAAACATTCAGTACTTC. The rearrangement links TRBV7-2 to TRBJ2-4; TRBD1 or TRBD2 may be the D gene (5 bases each). Between the trimmed V and J ends, which lost 1 base and 3 bases, there was a span of 10 bases. The CDR3 is 15 amino acids. Germline CDR1 reads SGHTA; CDR2 reads FQGNSA.

CDR3 DNA sequence: TGCGCCAGCAGCTTGATGACGTTTGGGACCGGGGAGCTGTTTTTT. It specifies CASSLMTFGTGELFF. This rearrangement joins TRBV5-1 to TRBJ2-2; D call uncertain. Germline V CDR1 and CDR2: SGHRS, YFSETQ. V was shortened by 1 base and J by 5 bases, with 12 bases between the two germline ends. The CDR3 is 15 amino acids.

The chain is built from TRBV6-5 and TRBJ2-7; TRBD1 matches 8 bases. The length of the CDR3 is 14 residues. Germline trimming cut 6 bases from V and 2 bases from J; bases unmatched to any gene: 6. Germline V lookup: CDR1 MNHEY, CDR2 SVGAGI. The CDR3 DNA sequence: TGTGCCAGCAGCGCCCCGGGACAGGCCTACGAGCAGTACTTC. It encodes CASSAPGQAYEQYF.

This rearrangement joins TRBV27 to TRBJ1-5; TRBD1 might be the D (5 bases). Germline-derived CDR1 and CDR2 are MNHEY and SMNVEV (reference sequence). V was shortened by 2 bases and J by 6 bases, with 14 bases between the two germline ends. The length of the CDR3 is 15 residues. The chain's CDR3 is CASSLRAVQVQPQHF. The CDR3 DNA reads TGTGCCAGCAGTTTAAGGGCCGTACAGGTTCAGCCCCAGCATTTT.

The V and J genes are TRBV2 and TRBJ2-7; TRBD1 agrees at 10 bases. Germline CDR1 is SNHLY and CDR2 is FYNNEI. The length of the CDR3 is 21 residues. The ends lost 8 bases at V and 3 bases at J; junction bases unmatched: 28. CDR3 region: CASLTSDRGKHPGLDLYEQYF. The CDR3 DNA reads as TGTGCCAGCCTCACCTCGGACAGGGGGAAACACCCGGGACTCGATCTCTACGAGCAGTACTTC.

The rearrangement links TRBV6-2 or TRBV6-3 to TRBJ2-3; D may match TRBD1 or TRBD2 (5 bases each). Germline V CDR1 and CDR2: MNHEY, SVGEGT. Between the trimmed V and J ends, which lost 5 bases and 5 bases, there was a span of 17 bases. CDR3 size: 15 residues. CDR3 sequence (DNA): TGTGCCAGCAGTCTAGCCCCAGGGCTGGAAGATACGCAGTATTTT. This codes for CASSLAPGLEDTQYF.

The V and J genes are TRBV6-5 and TRBJ1-4; D unclear. Germline values: CDR1 MNHEY, CDR2 SVGAGI. Trimming took off 0 bases at V and 2 bases at J, with 7 bases between the two ends. This CDR3 is 15 amino acids long. CDR3 amino acids: CASSYSLMTNEKLFF. CDR3 DNA sequence: TGTGCCAGCAGTTACTCGCTTATGACTAATGAAAAACTGTTTTTT.

This clone showed up just once. The chain joins TRBV5-1 to TRBJ2-2; unclear D gene. Trimming pared 4 bases from V and 7 bases from J, leaving 17 bases between. The CDR3 consists of 15 residues. Germline CDR1 SGHRS, CDR2 YFSETQ. The CDR3 sequence is CASSPALTLGGELFF. The CDR3 coding sequence is TGCGCCAGCAGCCCGGCCTTGACTCTGGGCGGGGAGCTGTTTTTT.

The chain is built from TRBV12-3 or TRBV12-4 and TRBJ1-2; D uncertain. The CDR3 sequence is 13 residues long. V shed 3 bases and J shed 7 bases, with 12 bases lying between them. For the CDR3, the DNA is TGTGCCAGCAGTTTGTCCGAAAATCTTGGCTACACCTTC. As protein: CASSLSENLGYTF.

The chain uses TRBV4-2 and TRBJ2-7; D may correspond to TRBD1 or TRBD2 (5 bases each). The CDR3 is 15 amino acids. Trimming took 1 base from V and 5 from J, leaving 15 bases between them. Germline V gives CDR1 LGHNA, CDR2 YNFKEQ. CDR3 sequence reads: CASSQVQGDVNEQYF. The CDR3 region has the DNA TGTGCCAGCAGCCAAGTTCAGGGAGACGTGAACGAGCAGTACTTC.

The chain recombines TRBV21-1 with TRBJ2-7; the listed D gene, TRBD2, was not tested against the DNA. TRBV21-1 is a recognized pseudogene. CDR3 length: 15 amino acids. CDR3 sequence reads: CASSSRLAGDYEQYF. CDR3 bases: TGTGCCAGCAGCAGCCGACTAGCGGGAGACTACGAGCAGTACTTC.

The rearrangement links TRBV7-2 to TRBJ2-1; D may be TRBD1 (6 bases). The V gene's germline CDR1 is SGHTA and CDR2 FQGNSA. CDR3 length: 15 amino acids. With 1 base removed from V and 6 bases from J, the gap between germline ends came to 13 bases. In DNA, the CDR3 is TGTGCCAGCAGCTTAGAATGGGGGCCCCTCAATGAGCAGTTCTTC. Translation: CASSLEWGPLNEQFF.

V gene TRBV18 combines with J gene TRBJ2-7, with a weak D call TRBD1 (5 bases). CDR3 size: 13 residues. Per germline, CDR1 KGHSH and CDR2 LQKENI. Deletions cut 5 bases from V and 6 bases from J, with 14 bases between. The DNA of the CDR3 is TGTGCCAGCTCAGCCGGACAATCTGGCGAGCAGTACTTC. Protein sequence: CASSAGQSGEQYF.

The V call is TRBV7-3, the J call TRBJ2-1; 9 bases agree with TRBD2. Germline-derived CDR1 and CDR2 are SGHTA and FQGTGA. V lost 3 bases, J lost 7 bases, and 7 bases stayed unmatched. CDR3 length equals 15 residues. CDR3 bases: TGTGCCAGCAGCTTTAGCGGGGGTGCAAAGAATGAGCAGTTCTTC. This gives the protein CASSFSGGAKNEQFF.

This chain connects TRBV30 to TRBJ2-1; the match to TRBD2 covers 12 bases. Germline trimming cut 5 bases from V and 6 bases from J; bases unmatched to any gene: 2. The length of the CDR3 is 13 residues. Germline CDR1 reads GTSNPN; CDR2 reads SVGIG (reference sequence). Here the CDR3 DNA reads TGTGCCTGGGGACTAGCGGGGCCCAATGAGCAGTTCTTC. The encoded protein is CAWGLAGPNEQFF. Using reference TRBV30 and TRBJ2-1 for the parts outside the CDR3, the full variable domain is SQTIHQWPATLVQPVGSPLSLECTVEGTSNPNLYWYRQAAGRGLQLLFYSVGIGQISSEVPQNLSASRPQDRQFILSSKKLLLSDSGFYLCAWGLAGPNEQFFGPGTRLTVL.

This chain links TRBV27 with TRBJ2-2; D is undetermined. The CDR3 is 14 residues long. Germline lookup yields CDR1 MNHEY and CDR2 SMNVEV (reference sequence). Trimming removed 3 bases at V and 2 bases at J, with 7 bases between. DNA of the CDR3: TGTGCCAGCAGTTTCGGCACAAACACCGGGGAGCTGTTTTTT. It yields the protein CASSFGTNTGELFF.

This chain joins TRBV19 and TRBJ2-1; TRBD2 agrees at 11 bases. The CDR3 is 19 residues long. Germline V gives CDR1 LNHDA, CDR2 SQIVND (reference sequence). Trimming removed 6 bases from V and 4 bases from J; junction bases left unmatched: 17. CDR3 nucleotides: TGTGCCAGTAGCCAGACTCTAGCGGGAGGCTTTAGGGCTTACAATGAGCAGTTCTTC. Translated: CASSQTLAGGFRAYNEQFF.